The 3 T cell receptor delta chains reported below all come from one sample, sequenced in a study of gamma-delta T cells after stem cell transplantation. TCRdb processed the RT-PCR reads again with the CATT caller. The sample carries about 15,000 delta-chain clones, about 9.8% recorded once. What was sequenced was gamma-delta T cells. The source is a human donor. It is not recorded whose cells these are; they may come from a transplant donor.

This clone turned up a few times. This clone may be a read error of a much larger clone one base away. V is TRDV2 and J is TRDJ1; TRDD3 might be the D (5 bases). The CDR3 is 14 residues long. V lost 0 bases and J lost 2, with 9 bases in between. Germline CDR1 reads GEAIGNYY; CDR2 reads EKD. The CDR3 region is CACDTSILTDKLIF. The CDR3 DNA sequence: TGTGCCTGTGACACCTCGATACTTACCGATAAACTCATCTTT.

As concerns this clone: The protein TCRdb lists belongs to a much larger clone and differs from this DNA's translation at residue 5, which points to a read error; the protein shown is made from the DNA. For the CDR3, the DNA is TGTGCCTGTGACCTTATCCTGGGGGATGCCCGTAAACTCATCTTT. It codes for CACDLILGDARKLIF. V gene TRDV2 combines with J gene TRDJ1, with 9 bases fitting TRDD3. J lost 7 bases, V lost 3 bases, and 11 bases had no gene match. Germline CDR1 GEAIGNYY, CDR2 EKD. The length of the CDR3 is 15 residues.

Comment on this clone: At one boundary the junction diverges from the germline segment, which might be a read error. The chain couples TRDV2 to TRDJ1; 9 positions agree with TRDD3. This CDR3 spans 19 amino acids. In germline, CDR1 is GEAIGNYY, CDR2 EKD. CDR3 coding DNA: TGTGCCTGTGACAAGCTCTACATCCTGGGGGATTCGGTTACCGATAACCTCATCTTT. Its translation: CACDKLYILGDSVTDNLIF.